This TCR beta chain comes out of a study of identifying expanded T cells in peripheral blood. CDR3 size: 15 residues. Germline V gene sequence: CDR1 MNHNY, CDR2 SVGAGI (reference sequence). Trimming took 0 bases from V and 7 from J; bases not matched to a gene: 4. Method: immunoSEQ multiplex PCR; TCRdb's copy keeps in-frame clones and lacks some. The sample consists of around 100,000 clones, over 75% of them appearing once. Sequenced material: blood. The V and J genes are TRBV6-6 and TRBJ1-4; 8 positions agree with TRBD1. The clonotype originates from a person aged 18 to 75 in good health. Here the CDR3 reads CASSYSNRGTEKLFF. In DNA, the CDR3 is TGTGCCAGCAGTTACTCAAACAGGGGGACTGAAAAACTGTTTTTT.